The rows below give T cell receptor beta chains drawn from one sample of a study of T cells in Graves' hyperthyroidism and ophthalmopathy. From the multiplex PCR reads, TCRdb called clonotypes with MiXCR, one entry per CDR3 protein. This table holds 350,000 to 400,000 distinct CDR3 sequences, under 15% found once. What was sequenced was blood. These receptors originate from a woman aged 25 to 39 with Graves' hyperthyroidism. Each CDR3 is given with its conserved first and last residue. A D gene is named only where the DNA matches it firmly. Clone size is shown for a subset of rows, as once, few, many or a class of expanded clone.

CDR3 DNA,CDR3 protein,J gene,V gene,clone size,D gene
TGTGCCACCAGTGAGCGAGGACTAGCGGGAAACTATGAGCAGTTCTTC,CATSERGLAGNYEQFF,TRBJ2-1,TRBV24-1,many,TRBD2
TGTGCCAGCAGCCAGGTTGGCGGGAACGGGTATTTT,CASSQVGGNGYF,TRBJ2-3,TRBV7-2,few,NA
TGTGCCAGCACCCCTTCCGCTAGCGGGAGGGCCAGACGAGATACGCAGTATTTT,CASTPSASGRARRDTQYF,TRBJ2-3,TRBV28,many,TRBD2
TGTGCCAGCAGCTTAATAGCGGGAGGGCCGGGTACAGATACGCAGTATTTT,CASSLIAGGPGTDTQYF,TRBJ2-3,TRBV7-3,few,TRBD2
TGTGCCATCAGCAACAACGGGGCGGGAGAAGCGGGCTACACCTTC,CAISNNGAGEAGYTF,TRBJ1-2,TRBV10-3,many,NA
TGTGCCAGCAGCTTTTCTACCGTGAATGAGCAGTTCTTC,CASSFSTVNEQFF,TRBJ2-1,TRBV11-2,many,NA
TGCGCCAGCAGCTGGGGTAACAATGAGCAGTACTTC,CASSWGNNEQYF,TRBJ2-7,TRBV5-1,NA,NA
TGTGCCAGCAGCTATCGACTAGCGGGGGTGTACGAGCAGTACTTC,CASSYRLAGVYEQYF,TRBJ2-7,TRBV6-5,few,TRBD2
TGTGCCAGCACCCAACTCGGGACAGCACCCATGAACACTGAAGCTTTCTTT,CASTQLGTAPMNTEAFF,TRBJ1-1,TRBV28,many,TRBD1
TGTGCCAGCAGCTTAGGGGCGGGAGACGCAACAGATACGCAGTATTTT,CASSLGAGDATDTQYF,TRBJ2-3,TRBV5-4,many,TRBD2
TGTGCCAGCAGCCACCCGGGAAACAATGAGCAGTTCTTC,CASSHPGNNEQFF,TRBJ2-1,TRBV3-1,few,NA
TGTGCCAGCAGCCAAACGGACACCATACAAGAGACCCAGTACTTC,CASSQTDTIQETQYF,TRBJ2-5,TRBV7-9,few,NA
TGCAGTGAACGGACTAGCGGGAACCATGAGCAGTTCTTC,CSERTSGNHEQFF,TRBJ2-1,TRBV20-1,many,TRBD2
TGTGCCAGCGGGGGGGGCCCTCAGCCCCAGCATTTT,CASGGGPQPQHF,TRBJ1-5,TRBV6-1,few,NA
TGTGCCAGCAGCCAAGATGTTGGACGCAGGAACACTGAAGCTTTCTTT,CASSQDVGRRNTEAFF,TRBJ1-1,TRBV3-1,NA,NA
TGTGCCAGCAGCCAACGTTACGGGTCCCCCGGGGAGCTGTTTTTT,CASSQRYGSPGELFF,TRBJ2-2,TRBV3-1,NA,NA
TGTGCCAGCAGCTTGGGCTCGGGCTATGGCTACACCTTC,CASSLGSGYGYTF,TRBJ1-2,TRBV5-6,many,NA
TGTGCCAGCAGCTTAGTCCCCGGGACTAGTAACGAGCAGTACTTC,CASSLVPGTSNEQYF,TRBJ2-7,TRBV7-2,many,TRBD2
TGCGCCAGCAGCTCCGCGACAGGGGGCGGGGACGCGTTCTTC,CASSSATGGGDAFF,TRBJ2-1,TRBV5-1,many,TRBD1
TGTGCCACCCAGCCATCTAGCGGGAGGGCTTCGAACACCGGGGAGCTGTTTTTT,CATQPSSGRASNTGELFF,TRBJ2-2,TRBV10-3,NA,TRBD2
TGTGCCACAACAGGGGGCGGTTTTTCTGGCTACACCTTC,CATTGGGFSGYTF,TRBJ1-2,TRBV30,NA,TRBD1
TGTGCCAGCAGCGTAGGTTCCCTCGGGAACACCGGGGAGCTGTTTTTT,CASSVGSLGNTGELFF,TRBJ2-2,TRBV9,few,NA
TGTGCCATCAGTGAGTCTGTAGGCGTGGACGGGTACTTC,CAISESVGVDGYF,TRBJ2-5,TRBV10-3,NA,NA
TGTGCCAGCAGCTTCAGACTATACAATGAGCAGTTCTTC,CASSFRLYNEQFF,TRBJ2-1,TRBV5-4,few,NA
TGTGCCAGCAGTGAAGGACAATTGGCAACCTACGAGCAGTACTTC,CASSEGQLATYEQYF,TRBJ2-7,TRBV6-1,many,NA
TGTGCCAGCAGCCAGCCGAGAGGCGGGAGAAACATTCAGTACTTC,CASSQPRGGRNIQYF,TRBJ2-4,TRBV3-1,many,TRBD2
TGCAGTGCTTCGACAGGGAGGCCTCAAGAGACCCAGTACTTC,CSASTGRPQETQYF,TRBJ2-5,TRBV20-1,many,NA
TGTGCCAGCTCACGCACTATGGGTTACGAGCAGTACTTC,CASSRTMGYEQYF,TRBJ2-7,TRBV18,many,NA
TGCGCCAGCAGCCCGGCAGGGGACACCCGCTACGAGCAGTACTTC,CASSPAGDTRYEQYF,TRBJ2-7,TRBV5-1,many,NA
TGTGCCAGCAGTTATTTACCAAGCATTTCCCGCAATGAGCAGTTCTTC,CASSYLPSISRNEQFF,TRBJ2-1,TRBV6-2/TRBV6-3,many,NA
TGTGCCAGCAGTGACGGGGTCAGGCATGGCTACACCTTC,CASSDGVRHGYTF,TRBJ1-2,TRBV6-1,many,NA
TGTGCCAGCAGTTACTCGGCCCCCATCCTTGGGGCTGGCTACACCTTC,CASSYSAPILGAGYTF,TRBJ1-2,TRBV6-5,NA,NA
TGTGCCAGCTCACCGGGGCAACCAGGGACGGGGGAGCTGTTTTTT,CASSPGQPGTGELFF,TRBJ2-2,TRBV18,NA,NA
TGTGCCAGCAGCCAAGATCGTCAGGGAGTTGGCACCGGGGAGCTGTTTTTT,CASSQDRQGVGTGELFF,TRBJ2-2,TRBV14,NA,NA
TGTGCCACCGAGGGCACTGAAGCTTTCTTT,CATEGTEAFF,TRBJ1-1,TRBV25-1,few,NA
TGTGCCAGCAGCCAAGATTTTTTCAGCAAAGCTTTCTTT,CASSQDFFSKAFF,TRBJ1-1,TRBV3-1,many,NA
TGTGCCACCAGCCTCGGGGGTGGCTACGAGCAGTACTTC,CATSLGGGYEQYF,TRBJ2-7,TRBV15,few,NA
TGTGCCACCAGGACAGACAGGGTGAACACTGAAGCTTTCTTT,CATRTDRVNTEAFF,TRBJ1-1,TRBV15,many,TRBD1
TGTGCCAGCAGTCACGCCTCCACGACAGGGGACAACACTGAAGCTTTCTTT,CASSHASTTGDNTEAFF,TRBJ1-1,TRBV6-1,many,TRBD1
TGCGCCAGCAGCTTGACCTCACAATCCGGGCCCCTCTCCGGCTACACCTTC,CASSLTSQSGPLSGYTF,TRBJ1-2,TRBV5-1,NA,NA
TGTGCCAGCGAGGGGGGGGCGGAAGACACCATATATTTT,CASEGGAEDTIYF,TRBJ1-3,TRBV12-3/TRBV12-4,many,NA
TGCGCCAGCAGCTTGGCTCAATGGGACACTGAAGCTTTCTTT,CASSLAQWDTEAFF,TRBJ1-1,TRBV5-1,few,NA